This entry describes one T cell receptor (beta chain). The sample belongs to a study of blood T cells in healthy people across ages. The overall study: Capture by template switching was about one barcoded beta molecule per two T cells.

The V end was cut by 5 bases, the J end by 3 bases, with 14 bases between. This CDR3 spans 14 amino acids. The second PCR ran roughly 6 to 11 cycles with a sample-barcoded 5' primer and J-beta primers. Using its own MiXCR run on the 5' RACE reads, TCRdb lists one record per CDR3 protein. Of roughly 2 million distinct CDR3 sequences detected, approximately 50% appear once; the ten largest clones hold about 2.1%. The specimen was blood. This chain links TRBV12-3 or TRBV12-4 with TRBJ2-7; weak D call: TRBD2 (8 bases). The clonotype originates from a woman aged 40-49 years in good health. CDR3 loop: CASSPGGTDYEQYF. The CDR3 DNA reads as TGTGCCAGCAGTCCGGGGGGGACAGACTACGAGCAGTACTTC.